The 18 T cell receptor beta chains in this list originate from one sample, sequenced in a study of blood T cell repertoires in COVID-19. Libraries were prepared by immunoSEQ multiplex PCR; TCRdb keeps only in-frame clonotypes and omits some of them. In the table there are 400,000 to 500,000 clones, approximately 90% of which are singletons. Sequenced material: PBMCs or T cells enriched from blood (not recorded which). Every receptor here comes from a woman between 18 and 29 years old who had been exposed to COVID-19.

This sequence joins TRBV6-1 and TRBJ1-1, with D possibly matching TRBD1 (6 bases). This CDR3 is built from 14 residues. V was pared by 3 bases and J by 4 bases, with 12 bases between. CDR1 is MNHNS, CDR2 SASEGT, per germline. DNA of the CDR3: TGTGCCAGCAGTGACAGGGGTGGGGGCACTGAAGCTTTCTTT. It encodes CASSDRGGGTEAFF.

The rearrangement joins TRBV18 to TRBJ2-7; D not certain. Germline V gives CDR1 KGHSH, CDR2 LQKENI. Trimming cost V 0 bases and J 4 bases, with 10 bases left between them. The CDR3 extends over 14 amino acids. CDR3 protein: CASSPPLPTYEQYF. The CDR3 DNA is TGTGCCAGCTCACCACCGCTACCCACTTACGAGCAGTACTTC.

This rearrangement joins TRBV7-9 to TRBJ2-5; 9 bases match TRBD2. Unmatched junction bases numbered 7, after V lost 3 bases and J lost 5 bases. The CDR3 contains 15 residues. From germline, CDR1 is SEHNR and CDR2 FQNEAQ (reference sequence). Written as DNA, the CDR3 is TGTGCCAGCAGCTTCCCGCGGGGGGGAGATGAGACCCAGTACTTC. It encodes CASSFPRGGDETQYF.

Of note for this clone: This same CDR3 is encoded by further DNA sequences in the sample. J is TRBJ1-5 and V is TRBV19; weak D call: TRBD1 (6 bases). The germline CDR1 and CDR2 sequences are LNHDA and SQIVND (reference sequence). The germline V and J ends were trimmed by 5 bases and 7 bases, with 12 bases remaining between them. This CDR3 is 13 amino acids long. Here the CDR3 reads CASSPQGGQPQHF. The CDR3 region has the DNA TGTGCCAGTAGTCCACAGGGTGGCCAGCCCCAGCATTTT.

This clone has more than one count but fewer than ten. The chain is built from TRBV15 and TRBJ1-2; D not resolved. This CDR3 spans 14 amino acids. Germline CDR1 and CDR2: LNHNV and YYDKDF (reference sequence). Trimming left V 0 bases short and J 2 bases short, with 7 bases between. The CDR3 DNA reads TGTGCCACCAGCAGAGACCCACAGAACTATGGCTACACCTTC. As protein: CATSRDPQNYGYTF.

The chain uses TRBV7-2 and TRBJ2-5; 8 positions agree with TRBD2. Germline CDR1 SGHTA, CDR2 FQGNSA. There are 17 residues in the CDR3. The V segment lost 1 base and the J segment 3 bases; nucleotides outside the gene matches: 10. CDR3 bases: TGTGCCAGCAGCTTAGGGGTGAGGACTAGCCTTGAAGAGACCCAGTACTTC. Protein product: CASSLGVRTSLEETQYF.

The chain links TRBV6-4 to TRBJ2-7; TRBD2 matches 11 bases. V shed 4 bases, J shed 3 bases, and the junction held 2 bases outside the gene matches. Germline assignment: CDR1 MRHNA and CDR2 SNTAGT. The CDR3 has 14 residues. The CDR3 region has the DNA TGTGCCAGCAGTGCTACTAGCGGGGGCTACGAGCAGTACTTC. It codes for CASSATSGGYEQYF.

This chain joins TRBV28 and TRBJ1-2; D is ambiguous. Germline V gives CDR1 MDHEN, CDR2 SYDVKM. This CDR3 spans 13 amino acids. V lost 2 bases to trimming and J lost 7 bases, with 11 bases between them. CDR3 residues: CASSLLRGFGYTF. The CDR3 DNA sequence: TGTGCCAGCAGTTTACTTAGAGGGTTTGGCTACACCTTC.

The chain combines TRBV5-4 with TRBJ2-6, with TRBD1 as a possible D gene (6 bases). CDR1 is SGHNT, CDR2 YYREEE, per germline (reference sequence). The germline V and J ends were trimmed by 4 bases and 0 bases, with 17 bases remaining between them. The CDR3 is 18 amino acids. The CDR3 is CASSPPGQLLSGANVLTF. CDR3 sequence (DNA): TGTGCCAGCAGCCCACCAGGACAGCTCCTCTCTGGGGCCAACGTCCTGACTTTC.

The rearrangement joins TRBV11-2 to TRBJ2-7; no clear D gene. This CDR3 is built from 15 residues. V gave up 0 bases and J gave up 3 bases, with 12 bases separating them. From germline, CDR1 is SGHAT and CDR2 FQNNGV. The CDR3 DNA reads as TGTGCCAGCAGCTTAGATCCGACTGCATACTACGAGCAGTACTTC. Translation: CASSLDPTAYYEQYF.

Turning to this clone: Additional DNA sequences in this sample encode the identical CDR3. The chain recombines TRBV27 with TRBJ2-1, with D possibly being TRBD2 (5 bases). Germline loops: CDR1 MNHEY, CDR2 SMNVEV (reference sequence). V shed 3 bases and J shed 7 bases, with 7 bases lying between them. CDR3 size: 12 residues. CDR3 nucleotide sequence: TGTGCCAGCAGTTTCCCGGGGAATGAGCAGTTCTTC. Amino acids: CASSFPGNEQFF.

The chain links TRBV5-1 to TRBJ1-3; 7 bases align to TRBD1. This CDR3 has 15 residues. J lost 3 bases, V lost 3 bases, and 6 bases had no gene match. Germline values: CDR1 SGHRS, CDR2 YFSETQ. In DNA form, the CDR3 reads TGCGCCAGCAGCTCCGGGACAGCGATTGGAAACACCATATATTTT. It encodes CASSSGTAIGNTIYF.

As concerns this clone: One junction end disagrees with the germline gene, perhaps due to a read error. The CDR3: CASSQALAGGSYNEQFF. The CDR3 DNA reads as TGCGCCAGCAGTCAAGCCTTGGCAGGGGGCTCCTACAATGAGCAGTTCTTC. V usage is TRBV4-3 and J usage is TRBJ2-1, with TRBD1 matching over 7 bases. The germline gives CDR1 LGHNA, CDR2 YSLEER. This CDR3 is built from 17 residues.

The chain links TRBV19 to TRBJ1-3; D call uncertain. Trimming removed 9 bases at V and 0 bases at J, with 12 bases between. The CDR3 extends over 14 amino acids. Germline V CDR1 and CDR2: LNHDA, SQIVND (reference sequence). DNA for the CDR3: TGTGCCAGCCGTCCGAGGAGCTCTGGAAACACCATATATTTT. It is translated as CASRPRSSGNTIYF.

This clone has a single count. The rearrangement uses TRBV28 and TRBJ2-7; the match to TRBD1 covers 10 bases. The CDR3 runs 14 residues. Trimming cost V 5 bases and J 7 bases; bases outside gene matches: 8. CDR1 and CDR2 from the germline V gene are MDHEN and SYDVKM. CDR3 in DNA: TGTGCCAGCAGTCCTGGACAGGGGGTAAGTGAGCAGTACTTC. It is translated as CASSPGQGVSEQYF.

The chain recombines TRBV18 with TRBJ2-1, with 11 bases lining up with TRBD2. The germline V gene has CDR1 KGHSH and CDR2 LQKENI. Unmatched junction bases numbered 4, after V lost 2 bases and J lost 4 bases. The CDR3 is 16 residues long. The chain's CDR3 is CASSPGGLAAYNEQFF. The CDR3 DNA reads TGTGCCAGCTCACCAGGGGGACTAGCGGCTTACAATGAGCAGTTCTTC.

The chain has TRBV28 and TRBJ1-2; tentative D call: TRBD1 (6 bases). The length of the CDR3 is 16 residues. The V end was cut by 5 bases, the J end by 7 bases, with 23 bases between. Germline V gene sequence: CDR1 MDHEN, CDR2 SYDVKM. The CDR3 is CASSPPTGRGFGGYTF. CDR3 nucleotide sequence: TGTGCCAGCAGTCCCCCCACAGGCAGGGGATTTGGTGGCTACACCTTC.

The chain carries TRBV29-1 and TRBJ1-1; TRBD1 is a possible D gene (6 bases). The ends were cut back, 2 bases at V and 4 bases at J, with 14 bases in the middle. The germline gives CDR1 SQVTM, CDR2 ANQGSEA. The CDR3 has 14 residues. The CDR3 reads CSVEPRGLRTEAFF. CDR3 DNA sequence: TGCAGCGTTGAACCCAGGGGCCTTCGCACTGAAGCTTTCTTT.